The rows below give T cell receptor beta chains drawn from one sample of a study of Tregs in tolerant kidney transplant recipients. The protocol was immunoSEQ multiplex PCR, while the TCRdb copy is restricted to in-frame clones and leaves out a portion. The sample consists of about 100,000 clones, roughly 90% of them appearing once. The source was CD4+ T cells from blood, collected before the transplant. The source is a human donor who received a combined kidney and bone marrow transplant. Both conserved end residues are part of each CDR3. The order of the fields is CDR3 protein, CDR3 DNA, J gene, V gene, D gene. The D gene is left open where the match is weak.

CDR3: CASSLSLGGVPQYF
DNA: TGTGCCAGCAGCTTATCCCTCGGGGGGGTCCCCCAGTACTTC
J: TRBJ2-5
V: TRBV7-2
D: TRBD2

CDR3: CASSHAGRGPNEKLFF
DNA: TGCGCCAGCAGCCACGCAGGGAGGGGACCTAATGAAAAACTGTTTTTT
J: TRBJ1-4
V: TRBV4-3
D: -

CDR3: CASSPLGAGLPAAQYF
DNA: TGCGCCAGCAGCCCATTGGGAGCGGGTCTACCAGCGGCCCAGTACTTC
J: TRBJ2-5
V: TRBV4-1
D: -

CDR3: CASSWGQFNQPQHF
DNA: TGTGCCAGCAGCTGGGGACAGTTCAATCAGCCCCAGCATTTT
J: TRBJ1-5
V: TRBV6-5
D: TRBD1

CDR3: CASSRLVGTQYF
DNA: TGTGCCAGCAGCCGACTAGTGGGGACGCAGTATTTT
J: TRBJ2-3
V: TRBV7-8
D: -

CDR3: CASSHSRGVYGYTF
DNA: TGTGCCAGCAGCCACAGCAGGGGAGTCTATGGCTACACCTTC
J: TRBJ1-2
V: TRBV7-9
D: -

CDR3: CASSRSGSGETQYF
DNA: TGTGCCAGCAGCCGGAGCGGGAGCGGAGAGACCCAGTACTTC
J: TRBJ2-5
V: TRBV7-2
D: TRBD2

CDR3: CASTPRASGATDTQYF
DNA: TGTGCCAGCACCCCGCGGGCTAGCGGGGCCACAGATACGCAGTATTTT
J: TRBJ2-3
V: TRBV7-6
D: TRBD2

CDR3: CASSSTGQGSYEQYF
DNA: TGTGCCAGCAGCTCGACCGGACAGGGTTCCTACGAGCAGTACTTC
J: TRBJ2-7
V: TRBV11-3
D: TRBD1

CDR3: CASSPRRSGSYEQYF
DNA: TGTGCCAGCTCACCACGAAGGAGCGGCTCCTACGAGCAGTACTTC
J: TRBJ2-7
V: TRBV18
D: -

CDR3: CASSFKQGLNSPLHF
DNA: TGTGCCAGCAGCTTTAAACAGGGTCTTAATTCACCCCTCCACTTT
J: TRBJ1-6
V: TRBV5-4
D: -

CDR3: CASNGGPAYNEQFF
DNA: TGTGCCAGTAATGGCGGCCCCGCCTACAATGAGCAGTTCTTC
J: TRBJ2-1
V: TRBV19
D: -

CDR3: CASSLASGALNEQFF
DNA: TGCGCCAGCAGCTTGGCTAGCGGGGCCCTCAATGAGCAGTTCTTC
J: TRBJ2-1
V: TRBV5-1
D: TRBD2

CDR3: CASSTGEKLFF
DNA: TGTGCCAGCAGCACCGGGGAAAAACTGTTTTTT
J: TRBJ1-4
V: TRBV11-2
D: -

CDR3: CASIFGDRVSHSYGYTF
DNA: TGTGCCAGCATCTTTGGGGACAGGGTGTCCCATTCCTATGGCTACACCTTC
J: TRBJ1-2
V: TRBV28
D: TRBD1

CDR3: CASSYRQGSSGNTIYF
DNA: TGTGCCAGCAGTTACCGACAGGGGAGCTCTGGAAACACCATATATTTT
J: TRBJ1-3
V: TRBV6-5
D: TRBD1

CDR3: CASSISGSTGELFF
DNA: TGTGCCAGTAGTATTTCCGGGAGCACCGGGGAGCTGTTTTTT
J: TRBJ2-2
V: TRBV19
D: -

CDR3: CSVEAAFASGAGETQYF
DNA: TGCAGCGTTGAAGCGGCCTTCGCTTCAGGGGCAGGAGAGACCCAGTACTTC
J: TRBJ2-5
V: TRBV29-1
D: -